This T cell receptor (beta chain) derives from a study of shared clonotypes between healthy human individuals. Overall study context: A donor's plate count was three for CD4 naive and three for CD4 memory; CD8 naive had two and CD8 memory one. Findings of the study overall: Non-shared clonotypes showed lower generation probabilities than clonotypes common to all four donors.

Terminally differentiated effector memory CD45RA+ cells were left out of the naive CD8 fraction, which was CD45RO-negative and positively selected for CCR7. About this clone: Its antigen remains unknown.

This CDR3 is 15 amino acids long. The germline V gene has CDR1 SGHDN and CDR2 FVKESK. V dropped 1 base and J dropped 2 bases, with 12 bases sitting between them. The material for each subset, its genomic DNA, was split evenly across several immunoSEQ plates. The repertoire was sequenced with immunoSEQ multiplex PCR; TCRdb's copy has only in-frame clones and lacks some. This sample has hundreds of thousands of clones; 92% occur once, and the top ten carry 24%. This clonotype originated in a man aged 25-40 years in good health. The V gene is TRBV14, the J gene TRBJ2-7; D may be TRBD2 (5 bases). The sequenced sample consisted of naive CD8+ T cells sorted from blood. CDR3: CASSQVAGSTYEQYF. The CDR3 DNA follows: TGTGCCAGCAGCCAAGTTGCTGGGAGCACCTACGAGCAGTACTTC.